These 30 T cell receptor beta chains were sequenced from one sample in a study of molecular identifiers for immune sequencing clone quantification. TCRdb redid the calling of the PCR reads with MiXCR, one entry per CDR3 protein. The table lists about 640,000 distinct CDR3 sequences, about 20% of them singletons, with roughly 0.83% in the top ten. The source material was naive CD8+ T cells from blood, with Jurkat cell RNA spiked in. The subset: FACS-sorted CD8+CD4-CCR7+CD45RA+ naive T cells. The receptors stem from a human donor in good health. Some libraries in this study had Jurkat cell RNA spiked in.

V is TRBV19 and J is TRBJ2-7; TRBD1 matches at 7 bases. V shed 9 bases and J 6 bases; nucleotides not matched to a gene: 11. The germline V gene encodes CDR1 LNHDA and CDR2 SQIVND (reference sequence). CDR3 length: 13 residues. CDR3 bases: TGTGCCAGCGCACCGGGACAGATCTGCGAGCAGTACTTC. Its translation is CASAPGQICEQYF.

This clonotype was observed many times. The rearrangement links TRBV10-3 to TRBJ2-3; TRBD2 matches 9 bases. Germline trimming cut 8 bases from V and 0 bases from J; bases unmatched to any gene: 3. The germline gives CDR1 ENHRY, CDR2 SYGVKD. This CDR3 contains 14 residues. The CDR3 reads CAIPLAGSTDTQYF. The CDR3 DNA reads TGTGCCATCCCGCTAGCGGGGAGCACAGATACGCAGTATTTT.

Turning to this clonotype: A much larger clone differs by one base, so this may be a read error. The rearrangement uses TRBV19 and TRBJ2-3, with a weak D call TRBD1 (5 bases). This CDR3 is 16 amino acids long. V lost 6 bases and J 0 bases, leaving 16 bases between the germline ends. CDR1 and CDR2 (germline): LNHDA, SQIVND (reference sequence). In DNA, the CDR3 is TGTGCCAGTAGATTAGACAGTGCCTCTAGCACAGATACGCAGTATTTT. Protein: CASRLDSASSTDTQYF.

The chain couples TRBV28 to TRBJ1-4; 7 bases are shared with TRBD1. The CDR3 length is 15 residues. Germline loops: CDR1 MDHEN, CDR2 SYDVKM. The J segment lost 3 bases and the V segment lost 6 bases, leaving 7 bases of the junction unmatched. CDR3 loop: CASSSTGEANEKLFF. The CDR3 nucleotides are TGTGCCAGCAGCTCTACAGGGGAGGCTAATGAAAAACTGTTTTTT.

A note on this clonotype: Germline is not matched at one junction end, which may reflect a read error. The rearrangement links TRBV13 to TRBJ2-3; D is undetermined. CDR1 PRHDT and CDR2 FYEKMQ come from the germline V gene (reference sequence). The CDR3 consists of 11 residues. The chain's CDR3 is CANSTTDTQYF. The CDR3 DNA follows: TGTGCCAACAGCACAACGGATACGCAGTATTTT.

This clonotype was recorded many times. The genes are TRBV11-2 and TRBJ2-7; the D is unclear. The CDR3 consists of 14 residues. The V gene's germline CDR1 is SGHAT and CDR2 FQNNGV. Trimming stripped 0 bases from V and 6 bases from J, with 12 bases between. The CDR3 coding sequence is TGTGCCAGCAGCTTAGAGGCAGGCATGGGCGAGCAGTACTTC. Translated, it gives CASSLEAGMGEQYF.

Regarding this clonotype: A much larger clone is a single base away; this may be a read error. Given the absence of the conserved phenylalanine or tryptophan at the CDR3 end, a read error is likely. The rearrangement uses TRBV20-1 and TRBJ1-2; tentative D call: TRBD1 (6 bases). Germline CDR1 and CDR2: DFQATT and SNEGSKA (reference sequence). This CDR3 region has 15 residues. The V and J ends lost 0 bases and 7 bases respectively, with 18 bases between them. CDR3 bases: TGCAGTGCTAGAGATCGTGGTTTAGGACAGCTTGGCTACACCTCC. Amino acid sequence: CSARDRGLGQLGYTS.

This clonotype is a singleton in its sample. The rearrangement links TRBV15 to TRBJ2-7; D is ambiguous. Trimming took off 4 bases at V and 2 bases at J, with 9 bases between the two ends. The germline V gene has CDR1 LNHNV and CDR2 YYDKDF (reference sequence). This CDR3 is built from 13 residues. The CDR3 DNA is TGTGCCACCAGCACGGCACTTACCTACGAGCAGTACTTC. It yields the protein CATSTALTYEQYF.

This clonotype has only a few counts. The chain carries TRBV27 and TRBJ2-7; 7 bases line up with TRBD2. V lost 6 bases to trimming and J lost 4 bases; unmatched junction nucleotides: 18. Germline V gives CDR1 MNHEY, CDR2 SMNVEV (reference sequence). CDR3 length: 17 residues. CDR3 sequence (DNA): TGTGCCAGCAGGTCAGAGAGGACTAGTAGGAACGGGTACGAGCAGTACTTC. It encodes CASRSERTSRNGYEQYF.

Concerning this clonotype itself: This may be a read error, as it is one base from a much larger clone. The rearrangement joins TRBV7-9 to TRBJ2-7; 10 positions match TRBD2. Germline CDR1 is SEHNR and CDR2 is FQNEAQ (reference sequence). CDR3 length equals 18 residues. The CDR3 reads CAISLGSLAGDLSYEQYF. The CDR3 nucleotides are TGTGCCATCAGCTTAGGTAGCCTAGCGGGAGACCTCTCCTACGAGCAGTACTTC.

This clonotype appeared many times. The genes are TRBV19 and TRBJ2-7; 7 bases fit TRBD1. The ends lost 4 bases at V and 0 bases at J; junction bases unmatched: 12. Germline lookup yields CDR1 LNHDA and CDR2 SQIVND (reference sequence). CDR3 size: 17 residues. The DNA for the CDR3 is TGTGCCAGTAGTAACTCGGACCGGGACAGCTACTCCTACGAGCAGTACTTC. Protein product: CASSNSDRDSYSYEQYF.

In this sample, this clonotype turned up many times. V gene TRBV2 combines with J gene TRBJ1-1, with no clear D. Germline CDR1 and CDR2: SNHLY and FYNNEI. The CDR3 has 14 amino acids. The V gene lost 3 bases and the J gene lost 0 bases, with 8 bases spanning the gap. The CDR3 sequence is CASSDRIMNTEAFF. DNA of the CDR3: TGTGCCAGCAGTGATAGGATTATGAACACTGAAGCTTTCTTT.

Ten or more counts support this clonotype. The rearrangement joins TRBV7-9 to TRBJ2-3; 9 nucleotides line up with TRBD2. The CDR3 is made up of 17 amino acids. V was pared by 5 bases and J by 3 bases, with 12 bases of the junction left unmatched. CDR1 is SEHNR, CDR2 FQNEAQ, per germline (reference sequence). In DNA form, the CDR3 reads TGTGCCAGCAGCCCCTACTTGGGCGGGAGGGCAACAGATACGCAGTATTTT. Translated: CASSPYLGGRATDTQYF.

This clonotype appeared a few times. This chain uses TRBV9 with TRBJ2-1, with 7 bases identical to TRBD2. Germline assignment: CDR1 SGDLS and CDR2 YYNGEE. Losses at the gene ends were 2 bases for V and 0 bases for J; bases not matched to a gene: 8. The CDR3 is made up of 17 amino acids. CDR3 sequence (DNA): TGTGCCAGCAGCGTCACCCGGGACTACAACTCCTACAATGAGCAGTTCTTC. This encodes CASSVTRDYNSYNEQFF.

The V gene is TRBV19, the J gene TRBJ2-1; D is unresolved. The V gene's germline CDR1 is LNHDA and CDR2 SQIVND (reference sequence). Trimming shortened V by 7 bases and J by 3 bases, and 10 bases separated the two germline ends. There are 13 residues in the CDR3. The CDR3 region has the DNA TGTGCCAGTACCTTTCAGAACTACAATGAGCAGTTCTTC. This encodes CASTFQNYNEQFF.

This clonotype has ten or more counts. The V and J genes are TRBV14 and TRBJ1-1; the D is unclear. CDR1 and CDR2 (germline): SGHDN, FVKESK. V lost 10 bases and J 2 bases, leaving 5 bases between the germline ends. This CDR3 spans 10 amino acids. The CDR3 protein is CAKSNTEAFF. The DNA for the CDR3 is TGTGCCAAATCCAACACTGAAGCTTTCTTT.

This clonotype was recorded at least ten times. For the CDR3, the DNA is TGCGCCAGCAGCCAAGATTATCCCACGAACACCGGGGAGCTGTTTTTT. Its protein product is CASSQDYPTNTGELFF. V and J are TRBV4-3 and TRBJ2-2; no definite D call. The CDR3 contains 16 residues. Trimming removed 0 bases at V and 0 bases at J, with 8 bases between. CDR1 is LGHNA, CDR2 YSLEER, per germline.

The chain joins TRBV27 to TRBJ2-7; D might be TRBD1 (5 bases). Looked up from germline, CDR1 is MNHEY and CDR2 is SMNVEV (reference sequence). V lost 0 bases to trimming and J lost 4 bases, with 13 bases between them. The CDR3 covers 15 residues. DNA of the CDR3: TGTGCCAGCAGTTTATCAGGGGCGAACACTTACGAGCAGTACTTC. It is translated as CASSLSGANTYEQYF.

In its sample, this clonotype was seen many times. The chain uses TRBV27 and TRBJ2-3; 10 nucleotides line up with TRBD2. This CDR3 has 17 residues. Germline assignment: CDR1 MNHEY and CDR2 SMNVEV (reference sequence). J gave up 4 bases and V 1 base, and 8 bases lay outside the gene matches. CDR3: CASSLLRPSGGPDTQYF. Here the CDR3 DNA reads TGTGCCAGCAGTTTATTAAGGCCTAGCGGGGGCCCAGATACGCAGTATTTT.

J is TRBJ2-7 and V is TRBV25-1; the match to TRBD2 covers 10 bases. The V segment lost 6 bases and the J segment 3 bases; nucleotides outside the gene matches: 8. The germline V gene has CDR1 MGHDK and CDR2 SYGVNS. The CDR3 extends over 15 amino acids. CDR3 region: CASRPSGRAFYEQYF. Here the CDR3 DNA reads TGTGCCAGCAGGCCCAGCGGGAGGGCCTTCTACGAGCAGTACTTC.

This clonotype occurred many times. The chain is built from TRBV6-5 and TRBJ2-3; 10 bases are a match to TRBD2. Germline values: CDR1 MNHEY, CDR2 SVGAGI. The CDR3 covers 15 residues. Germline trimming cut 11 bases from V and 4 bases from J; bases unmatched to any gene: 12. The CDR3: CAVGQSGGAPDTQYF. CDR3 DNA: TGTGCCGTAGGGCAAAGCGGGGGGGCCCCAGATACGCAGTATTTT.

At least ten counts were recorded for this clonotype. The J gene is TRBJ2-5, the V gene TRBV5-1, with 8 bases matching TRBD2. The J segment lost 1 base and the V segment lost 2 bases, leaving 7 bases of the junction unmatched. Germline CDR1 and CDR2: SGHRS and YFSETQ. The CDR3 length is 16 residues. The CDR3 DNA reads as TGCGCCAGCAGCTTCTACGGGGGGGAAACCCAAGAGACCCAGTACTTC. Its translation: CASSFYGGETQETQYF.

This clonotype was counted ten times or more. The V gene is TRBV6-1, the J gene TRBJ1-1, with TRBD1 matching 10 bases. This CDR3 comprises 14 residues. Germline V lookup: CDR1 MNHNS, CDR2 SASEGT. With 8 bases clipped from V and 5 bases from J, the junction kept 8 bases outside the gene matches. The CDR3 nucleotides read TGTGCCAGCGGAAGACAGGGGGCTGGTACTGAAGCTTTCTTT. Translation: CASGRQGAGTEAFF.

In its sample, this clonotype was seen many times. The chain carries TRBV10-3 and TRBJ2-3; D is possibly TRBD2 (5 bases). Germline CDR1 is ENHRY and CDR2 is SYGVKD. CDR3 length: 14 residues. The V end was cut by 4 bases, the J end by 2 bases, with 10 bases between. The CDR3 bases are TGTGCCATCAGTGTTCCGGGGAACACAGATACGCAGTATTTT. Translation gives CAISVPGNTDTQYF.

This clonotype was recorded a few times. Germline is not matched at one junction end, which may reflect a read error. The genes are TRBV5-3 and TRBJ1-5, with D perhaps matching TRBD1 (5 bases). TRBV5-3 is filed as an ORF, its function uncertain. The CDR3 totals 14 residues. The CDR3: CASSFGGRGEPQHF. The CDR3 DNA reads TGTGCCAGCAGCTTTGGGGGGAGGGGTGAGCCCCAGCATTTT.

This clonotype was seen repeatedly, ten times or more. The rearrangement links TRBV19 to TRBJ2-2; the D gene is possibly TRBD2 (5 bases). In germline, CDR1 is LNHDA, CDR2 SQIVND (reference sequence). V dropped 6 bases and J dropped 5 bases, with 7 bases sitting between them. The CDR3 consists of 12 residues. CDR3 bases: TGTGCCAGTAGCGGGAAAACCGGGGAGCTGTTTTTT. Translating gives CASSGKTGELFF.

The table lists this clonotype with many counts. The chain combines TRBV28 with TRBJ1-6, with D maybe TRBD1 (6 bases). CDR3 size: 17 residues. V lost 3 bases and J 2 bases, leaving 14 bases between the germline ends. Germline values: CDR1 MDHEN, CDR2 SYDVKM. The CDR3 protein is CASSFSGGRPYNSPLHF. DNA for the CDR3: TGTGCCAGCAGTTTCAGTGGGGGGCGGCCCTATAATTCACCCCTCCACTTT.

Ten or more counts support this clonotype. CDR3 in amino acids: CASSQDLPHKQYF. DNA for the CDR3: TGTGCCAGCAGCCAAGATTTGCCGCACAAGCAGTACTTC. The chain uses TRBV3-1 and TRBJ2-7; D remains unclear. Germline V gene lookup returns CDR1 LGHDT and CDR2 YNNKEL (reference sequence). The CDR3 contains 13 residues. V lost 0 bases and J lost 8, with 11 bases in between.

This clonotype was recorded many times. The chain carries TRBV5-6 and TRBJ2-7; TRBD1 aligns across 11 bases. V dropped 0 bases and J dropped 7; count of bases not matched to a gene: 3. The CDR3 length is 14 residues. Germline-derived CDR1 and CDR2 are SGHDT and YYEEEE. The CDR3 DNA is TGTGCCAGCAGCTTGGGGACAGGGGGCTGGGAGCAGTACTTC. Translated: CASSLGTGGWEQYF.

A word on this clonotype: Because it lacks the conserved phenylalanine or tryptophan at the end, this CDR3 is likely a read error. The rearrangement joins TRBV7-2 to TRBJ1-5; D call uncertain. V was pared by 1 base and J by 2 bases, with 6 bases between. Germline lookup yields CDR1 SGHTA and CDR2 FQGNSA. This CDR3 comprises 14 residues. The CDR3 reads CASSLGTGNQPQHL. In DNA, the CDR3 is TGTGCCAGCAGCTTAGGAACAGGCAATCAGCCCCAGCATCTT.